These 23 T cell receptor beta chains share one sample of origin, sequenced in a study. TCRdb fed the RT-PCR reads into MiXCR, producing one record per CDR3 protein. The sample comprises almost 700,000 distinct CDR3 sequences, more than 13% of which are singletons, and 3% to 4.5% rests with the top ten. Source material: memory CD4+ T cells from blood. The receptors originated from a female donor in good health, serving as a healthy control.

This clonotype was detected a few times. V is TRBV20-1 and J is TRBJ2-7; D may be TRBD2 (5 bases). Trimming cost V 3 bases and J 0 bases, with 9 bases left between them. Germline CDR1 and CDR2: DFQATT and SNEGSKA (reference sequence). The CDR3 contains 13 residues. CDR3 in DNA: TGCAGTGCTAGTCTAGCCAGCTCCTACGAGCAGTACTTC. Encoded protein: CSASLASSYEQYF.

V usage is TRBV2 and J usage is TRBJ2-2, with D hard to call. V lost 7 bases and J lost 0, with 12 bases in between. The germline gives CDR1 SNHLY, CDR2 FYNNEI. CDR3 length equals 15 residues. The CDR3 bases are TGTGCCAGCAAAGTGGGCGGATCGAACACCGGGGAGCTGTTTTTT. Its protein is CASKVGGSNTGELFF.

This clonotype was recorded many times. CDR3 coding DNA: TGTGCCAGCAGCACTCCCCGGCTCCTCGGAGATACGCAGTATTTT. Its protein product is CASSTPRLLGDTQYF. The chain joins TRBV6-2 or TRBV6-3 to TRBJ2-3; D uncertain. Germline V gene lookup returns CDR1 MNHEY and CDR2 SVGEGT. V lost 6 bases to trimming and J lost 5 bases, with 18 bases between them. CDR3 length: 15 amino acids.

This clonotype was seen a handful of times. The chain couples TRBV15 to TRBJ2-7; 9 bases align to TRBD1. CDR3 length: 15 amino acids. Germline V gene lookup returns CDR1 LNHNV and CDR2 YYDKDF (reference sequence). V was clipped by 4 bases and J by 5 bases; unmatched bases: 9. For the CDR3, the DNA is TGTGCCACCAGCATTTCCAGGACAGGGGTTCACGAGCAGTACTTC. Translating gives CATSISRTGVHEQYF.

A remark on this clonotype: This could be a read error, since a much larger clone is one nucleotide away. The chain links TRBV5-6 to TRBJ1-3; D is unresolved. The germline gives CDR1 SGHDT, CDR2 YYEEEE. The CDR3 contains 11 residues. V lost 6 bases, J lost 4 bases, and 5 bases lay in between. The chain's CDR3 is CASTRGNTIYF. The CDR3 DNA sequence: TGTGCCAGCACCAGGGGAAACACCATATATTTT.

This clonotype turned up a few times. The chain carries TRBV24-1 and TRBJ2-1; 8 positions match TRBD1. CDR1 is KGHDR and CDR2 is SFDVKD in the germline V gene. V lost 5 bases to trimming and J lost 8 bases; unmatched junction nucleotides: 16. There are 17 residues in the CDR3. This CDR3 reads CATSVLTRQGSDDEQFF. CDR3 sequence (DNA): TGTGCCACCAGTGTCCTGACAAGACAGGGGAGCGACGATGAGCAGTTCTTC.

This clonotype has a count of ten or more. The chain carries TRBV10-3 and TRBJ2-1; TRBD2 agrees at 10 bases. The germline V gene has CDR1 ENHRY and CDR2 SYGVKD. V was clipped by 7 bases and J by 6 bases; unmatched bases: 6. This CDR3 has 14 amino acids. The CDR3 coding sequence is TGTGCCATCAAAATTAGCGGGGGGACCAATGAGCAGTTCTTC. It yields the protein CAIKISGGTNEQFF.

This clonotype was seen repeatedly, ten times or more. The rearrangement joins TRBV6-5 to TRBJ2-7; possibly TRBD1 for D (6 bases). The germline gives CDR1 MNHEY, CDR2 SVGAGI. This CDR3 region has 14 residues. V was cut by 5 bases and J by 2 bases, with 13 bases left in between. CDR3 nucleotides: TGTGCCAGCAGTAGAACAGGGTGGCCCTACGAGCAGTACTTC. Translated: CASSRTGWPYEQYF.

This clonotype has a count of ten or more. The chain couples TRBV6-2 or TRBV6-3 to TRBJ2-1, with TRBD2 matching 9 bases. Germline V gives CDR1 MNHEY, CDR2 SVGEGT. V was clipped by 7 bases and J by 6 bases; unmatched bases: 1. The CDR3 is 12 amino acids. CDR3 in DNA: TGTGCCAGCAAAGCGGGAGGCAATGAGCAGTTCTTC. Amino acids: CASKAGGNEQFF.

The table lists this clonotype with many counts. This chain uses TRBV5-1 with TRBJ2-1; D perhaps matches TRBD2 (6 bases). V was cut by 5 bases and J by 0 bases, with 12 bases left in between. The CDR3 consists of 15 residues. CDR1 and CDR2 from the germline V gene are SGHRS and YFSETQ. CDR3 coding DNA: TGCGCCAGCAGAAGGGGACTTGACTCCTACAATGAGCAGTTCTTC. As protein: CASRRGLDSYNEQFF.

The chain combines TRBV7-2 with TRBJ1-1; D possibly corresponds to TRBD1 (6 bases). Germline CDR1 reads SGHTA; CDR2 reads FQGNSA. The CDR3 has 14 residues. V was trimmed by 5 bases and J by 4 bases, leaving 14 bases between them. The CDR3 DNA sequence: TGTGCCAGCAGCCTAGGGGCAGGGGCCACTGAAGCTTTCTTT. It specifies CASSLGAGATEAFF.

This clonotype was observed a few times. As DNA, the CDR3 is TGTGCCAGCAGCATAACTAGCGGGGGGGGAGAGACCCAGTACTTC. Translated: CASSITSGGGETQYF. This sequence joins TRBV7-2 and TRBJ2-5; 13 bases align to TRBD2. Germline V lookup: CDR1 SGHTA, CDR2 FQGNSA. Trimming cost V 5 bases and J 4 bases; bases outside gene matches: 4. This CDR3 is built from 15 residues.

This clonotype came up a few times. The chain is built from TRBV5-1 and TRBJ2-5; 7 positions match TRBD2. This CDR3 comprises 17 residues. Germline CDR1 is SGHRS and CDR2 is YFSETQ. V gave up 2 bases and J gave up 4 bases; unmatched junction bases: 14. The CDR3 DNA is TGCGCCAGCAGCTTCCCCCCGGGGGGAGGGGATGGAGAGACCCAGTACTTC. Translated, it gives CASSFPPGGGDGETQYF.

In its sample, this clonotype was seen many times. In DNA, the CDR3 is TGCGCCAGCAGCCAATCTCCTGGGGCTTACTCTGGAAACACCATATATTTT. This encodes CASSQSPGAYSGNTIYF. The J gene is TRBJ1-3, the V gene TRBV4-3, with D possibly being TRBD1 (5 bases). V shed 2 bases and J shed 0 bases, with 14 bases lying between them. There are 17 residues in the CDR3. Germline values: CDR1 LGHNA, CDR2 YSLEER.

The chain employs TRBV20-1 and TRBJ2-7; 9 positions match TRBD1. Germline V gene lookup returns CDR1 DFQATT and CDR2 SNEGSKA (reference sequence). Germline trimming cut 7 bases from V and 4 bases from J; bases unmatched to any gene: 8. The CDR3 is made up of 13 amino acids. This CDR3 is CSVLGQGLYEQYF. The CDR3 region has the DNA TGCAGTGTTCTGGGACAGGGTCTGTACGAGCAGTACTTC.

The rearrangement uses TRBV18 and TRBJ2-1; D remains unclear. Trimming left V 5 bases short and J 2 bases short, with 10 bases between. The V gene's germline CDR1 is KGHSH and CDR2 LQKENI. The CDR3 loop spans 14 amino acids. The CDR3 protein is CASSATSTYNEQFF. The CDR3 region has the DNA TGTGCCAGCTCAGCCACCTCAACCTACAATGAGCAGTTCTTC.

Turning to this clonotype: The CDR3 carries no conserved terminal phenylalanine or tryptophan, so it likely arises from a read error. The V and J genes are TRBV7-8 and TRBJ2-1, with D maybe TRBD1 (8 bases). Trimming left V 5 bases short and J 3 bases short, with 17 bases between. From germline, CDR1 is SGHVS and CDR2 FQNEAQ. This CDR3 has 16 amino acids. In nucleotides, the CDR3 is TGTGCCAGCAGCCAGGGGGCTAGCGGAGTCTACAATGAGCAGTTCTTA. Its protein product is CASSQGASGVYNEQFL.

This clonotype was seen repeatedly, ten times or more. The chain joins TRBV7-2 to TRBJ2-3; D gene unclear. V shed 5 bases and J shed 7 bases, with 10 bases lying between them. Germline CDR1 is SGHTA and CDR2 is FQGNSA. The CDR3 length is 12 residues. CDR3 DNA sequence: TGTGCCAGCAGCCCTTCCGCCTATACGCAGTATTTT. It is translated as CASSPSAYTQYF.

The rearrangement joins TRBV5-1 to TRBJ2-1, with 11 positions matching TRBD2. This CDR3 is 14 amino acids long. Germline V lookup: CDR1 SGHRS, CDR2 YFSETQ. V shed 3 bases and J 5 bases; nucleotides not matched to a gene: 1. The CDR3: CASSWGLADNEQFF. Written as DNA, the CDR3 is TGCGCCAGCAGCTGGGGACTAGCGGACAATGAGCAGTTCTTC. Full variable domain (outside the CDR3, taken from reference TRBV5-1 and TRBJ2-1): KAGVTQTPRYLIKTRGQQVTLSCSPISGHRSVSWYQQTPGQGLQFLFEYFSETQRNKGNFPGRFSGRQFSNSRSEMNVSTLELGDSALYLCASSWGLADNEQFFGPGTRLTVL.

The table lists this clonotype with a few counts. This rearrangement joins TRBV7-2 to TRBJ1-5, with D uncertain. V was cut by 6 bases and J by 11 bases, with 20 bases left in between. Looked up from germline, CDR1 is SGHTA and CDR2 is FQGNSA. This CDR3 is built from 14 residues. The DNA for the CDR3 is TGTGCCAGCAGTCTTCGGGCAGCCAGTTTGTCCCAGCATTTT. Translated, it gives CASSLRAASLSQHF.

This clonotype was found a few times. The chain couples TRBV24-1 to TRBJ2-3; 9 nucleotides line up with TRBD2. The V gene end was trimmed by 2 bases and the J gene end by 0 bases; junction bases not matched to a gene: 5. From germline, CDR1 is KGHDR and CDR2 SFDVKD. This CDR3 has 17 residues. Here the CDR3 DNA reads TGTGCCACCAGTGATTCAAAAAGCGGGGGGAGCACAGATACGCAGTATTTT. This codes for CATSDSKSGGSTDTQYF.

The sample holds a few counts of this clonotype. The rearrangement links TRBV6-5 to TRBJ2-3; tentative D call: TRBD2 (5 bases). The germline gives CDR1 MNHEY, CDR2 SVGAGI. V lost 0 bases and J lost 4, with 14 bases in between. CDR3 size: 16 residues. The CDR3 reads CASSYSRLAGSDTQYF. DNA of the CDR3: TGTGCCAGCAGTTACTCGAGGCTAGCAGGCTCAGATACGCAGTATTTT.

This clonotype was detected ten times or more. The rearrangement links TRBV10-3 to TRBJ2-2; D unresolved. Germline V gene lookup returns CDR1 ENHRY and CDR2 SYGVKD. The CDR3 has 13 amino acids. Between the trimmed V and J ends, which lost 2 bases and 1 base, there was a span of 2 bases. The CDR3 DNA reads as TGTGCCATCAGTGAGCGGAACACCGGGGAGCTGTTTTTT. This sequence encodes CAISERNTGELFF.